This T cell receptor beta chain was profiled in a study of PD-1 blockade in classical Hodgkin lymphoma. Study findings and constraints: Patients starting nivolumab less than 1 year after ASCT had lower diversity and were excluded from later analyses.

There was relapse after autologous stem cell transplantation in every patient, and there was variation in brentuximab vedotin exposure. The repertoire was sequenced with immunoSEQ multiplex PCR; TCRdb's copy has only in-frame clones and lacks some. The sample has approximately 61,000 clones; over 75% are singletons. Regarding this clone: Its specificity is not known.

The input for sequencing was peripheral blood mononuclear cells (PBMCs), taken at baseline. The sequence came from a human donor with classical Hodgkin lymphoma.

CDR3 DNA sequence: TGTGCCAGCAGCTTAGACGGGACAGTACCTCCGTTTCACTATGGCTACACCTTC. Translated: CASSLDGTVPPFHYGYTF. This chain links TRBV7-2 with TRBJ1-2, with 7 bases identical to TRBD1. V dropped 1 base and J dropped 3; count of bases not matched to a gene: 14. This CDR3 region has 18 residues. Per germline, CDR1 SGHTA and CDR2 FQGNSA.